Sequencing of this T cell receptor (beta chain) was carried out in a study of blood T cell repertoires in COVID-19. Study information: The samples span acute and convalescent COVID-19 from the United States, Italy and Spain. T cells, B-cell-depleted T cells, or PBMCs provided the cDNA or gDNA that served as material.

Source study methods: Cell counts per sample came from amplifying reference gene primers. Profiling relied on immunoSEQ multiplex PCR, and the TCRdb table lists in-frame clones only, not all of them. D and trimming come from the DNA, and the V and J calls and clone size come from that table. The sample records some 180,000 clones, roughly 73% being singletons. The germline V gene encodes CDR1 GTSNPN and CDR2 SVGIG (reference sequence). V dropped 2 bases and J dropped 5 bases, with 9 bases sitting between them. The CDR3 length is 12 residues. The clonotype was recovered from a woman older than 75 with active or convalescent COVID-19. The rearrangement links TRBV30 to TRBJ2-5; D ambiguous. Sequencing was carried out using peripheral blood. The CDR3 reads CAWSSGWETQYF. CDR3 in DNA: TGTGCCTGGAGTTCAGGTTGGGAGACCCAGTACTTC.